Listed below are T cell receptor beta chains from one sample, sequenced in a study of blood T cell repertoires in COVID-19. Method: immunoSEQ multiplex PCR; TCRdb's copy keeps in-frame clones and lacks some. The profile covers 140,000 to 150,000 clones, with over 70% appearing a single time and 37% taken by the ten largest. The material sequenced was peripheral blood. Source of these receptors: a man aged 50-60 years who had recovered from COVID-19. The CDR3 runs from the conserved cysteine through the conserved F or W. A D gene is named only where the DNA matches it firmly. Rows give clone size only sometimes, using once, few, many, or a class for an expanded clone.

cdr3_aa cdr3_nt j_call clone_size v_call d_call cdr3_length
CASSTRQGRVSHEQYF TGTGCCAGCAGTACCCGACAGGGGAGAGTTAGCCACGAGCAGTACTTC TRBJ2-7 NA TRBV5-4 TRBD1 16
CASGQEVMGTEAFF TGTGCCAGTGGACAGGAGGTTATGGGTACTGAAGCTTTCTTT TRBJ1-1 NA TRBV6-5 TRBD1 14
CASTLPRDRDNEQFF TGCGCCAGCACCCTACCCCGGGACAGGGACAATGAGCAGTTCTTC TRBJ2-1 NA TRBV5-1 TRBD1 15
CASSRDRGNSYGYTF TGCGCCAGCAGCCGGGACAGGGGTAATAGCTATGGCTACACCTTC TRBJ1-2 NA TRBV4-1 TRBD1 15
CASSVARQGPEQYF TGTGCCAGCAGCGTAGCGAGACAGGGCCCCGAGCAGTACTTC TRBJ2-7 NA TRBV9 TRBD1 14
CASSYSRTSNSPLHF TGTGCCAGCAGTTACTCACGTACCAGTAATTCACCCCTCCACTTT TRBJ1-6 NA TRBV6-5 NA 15
CASSLGSPRGRTEAFF TGTGCCAGCAGCTTAGGTTCCCCAAGGGGGCGCACTGAAGCTTTCTTT TRBJ1-1 NA TRBV5-6 TRBD1 16
CASSTYRQVYDCRRGYTF NA TRBJ1-2 once TRBV21-1 NA 18
CASRDRITDTQYF TGTGCCAGCAGGGACAGAATCACAGATACGCAGTATTTT TRBJ2-3 NA TRBV25-1 NA 13
CASSPEQDTVYEQYF TGTGCCAGCTCACCAGAACAGGACACGGTCTACGAGCAGTACTTC TRBJ2-7 NA TRBV18 NA 15
CASSDSRLASEQFF TGTGCCAGCAGTGACTCTCGACTAGCGAGTGAGCAGTTCTTC TRBJ2-1 NA TRBV6-4 TRBD2 14
CASSKDRGRTDTQYF TGTGCCAGCAGCAAGGACAGGGGGCGTACAGATACGCAGTATTTT TRBJ2-3 NA TRBV7-2 TRBD1 15
CASGPSGHLNTEAFF TGCGCCAGCGGGCCCTCGGGACACCTGAACACTGAAGCTTTCTTT TRBJ1-1 NA TRBV5-1 NA 15
CASSPGLAFNEQFF TGTGCCAGTAGTCCGGGACTAGCTTTCAATGAGCAGTTCTTC TRBJ2-1 NA TRBV19 TRBD2 14
CSVVRGRTEAFF TGCAGCGTTGTTAGGGGGCGGACTGAAGCTTTCTTT TRBJ1-1 NA TRBV29-1 TRBD1 12
CASIEDTLLHF TGTGCCAGCATCGAGGACACCTTACTCCACTTT TRBJ1-6 once TRBV6-5 NA 11
CASIWTGALYEQYF TGTGCCAGCATATGGACAGGGGCCCTCTACGAGCAGTACTTC TRBJ2-7 NA TRBV5-8 TRBD1 14
CASTGGRVGANVLTF TGTGCCAGTACGGGGGGAAGGGTTGGGGCCAACGTCCTGACTTTC TRBJ2-6 once TRBV19 TRBD2 15
CASSLSRGNTGELFF TGTGCCAGCAGCTTAAGTAGGGGGAACACCGGGGAGCTGTTTTTT TRBJ2-2 NA TRBV7-3 NA 15
CASRTGTSGYTQYF TGTGCCAGCAGGACCGGGACTAGCGGTTATACGCAGTATTTT TRBJ2-3 NA TRBV7-2 TRBD2 14
CASSLGGHYGYTF TGTGCCAGCAGCTTAGGAGGGCACTATGGCTACACCTTC TRBJ1-2 NA TRBV7-9 NA 13
CASSPQTEIMNTEAFF TGTGCCAGCAGCCCCCAGACGGAGATCATGAACACTGAAGCTTTCTTT TRBJ1-1 NA TRBV9 NA 16
CASSQDPVMNTEAFF TGTGCCAGCAGCCAAGATCCAGTCATGAACACTGAAGCTTTCTTT TRBJ1-1 NA TRBV3-1/TRBV3-2 NA 15
CASSGQGGNEQFF TGTGCCAGCAGCGGCCAGGGAGGGAATGAGCAGTTCTTC TRBJ2-1 once TRBV7-2 TRBD2 13
CASSESWQGGSETQYF TGTGCCAGCAGTGAATCGTGGCAGGGTGGTTCAGAGACCCAGTACTTC TRBJ2-5 NA TRBV6-1 NA 16
CASSRTGINYGYTF TGTGCCAGTAGTCGGACAGGGATTAACTATGGCTACACCTTC TRBJ1-2 NA TRBV19 TRBD1 14
CASSADRNQPQHF TGTGCCAGCAGCGCGGACAGAAATCAGCCCCAGCATTTT TRBJ1-5 NA TRBV6-4 NA 13
CASEPGQGVTGELFF TGTGCCAGCGAGCCGGGACAGGGGGTCACCGGGGAGCTGTTTTTT TRBJ2-2 NA TRBV6-5 TRBD1 15
CAWGDRVYSGANVLTF TGTGCCTGGGGAGACAGGGTTTACTCTGGGGCCAACGTCCTGACTTTC TRBJ2-6 few TRBV30 TRBD1 16
CASSPLAGAGNEQFF TGTGCCAGCAGCCCACTAGCGGGGGCAGGGAATGAGCAGTTCTTC TRBJ2-1 NA TRBV7-8 TRBD2 15
CAWSAFYEQYF TGTGCCTGGAGTGCGTTTTACGAGCAGTACTTC TRBJ2-7 NA TRBV30 NA 11
CASSSGQVATNEKLFF TGCGCCAGCAGCTCGGGACAAGTTGCAACTAATGAAAAACTGTTTTTT TRBJ1-4 NA TRBV5-1 NA 16
CASSLEGLAGDLYNEQFF TGTGCCAGCAGCTTAGAAGGACTAGCGGGGGACCTCTACAATGAGCAGTTCTTC TRBJ2-1 NA TRBV11-2 TRBD2 18
CASSPGQGMNTEAFF TGTGCCAGCAGCCCGGGACAGGGGATGAACACTGAAGCTTTCTTT TRBJ1-1 NA TRBV3-1/TRBV3-2 TRBD1 15
CASSLKGRGRVYSNQPQHF TGTGCCAGTAGTCTAAAGGGCAGGGGACGCGTCTATAGCAATCAGCCCCAGCATTTT TRBJ1-5 NA TRBV19 NA 19